This TCR beta chain was identified in a study of post-analysis software for immune sequencing data. As regards this clonotype: Its antigen remains unknown.

Findings and limits, study-wide: Significantly decreased normalized Chao1 diversity was recorded for multiple sclerosis patients relative to controls. About five TRBV segments were more frequent in patients than controls; TRBV5-6, TRBV5-1 and TRBV20-1 belonged to this group. Samples sharing a preparation batch grouped tightly together when assessed by F measure.

Unique-molecular-identifier-tagged TCR beta cDNA libraries were used. TCRdb itself ran the PCR reads through MiXCR, one entry per CDR3 protein. There are some 700,000 distinct CDR3 sequences in the sample; about 60% occur only once, and around 11% lies in the top ten. Trimming at V came to 6 bases and at J to 8 bases, leaving 13 bases not matched to a gene. This CDR3 is 14 amino acids long. Germline V gene sequence: CDR1 DFQATT, CDR2 SNEGSKA (reference sequence). This chain connects TRBV20-1 to TRBJ1-2; 9 bases agree with TRBD1. Input material: blood. This TCR was sampled from a girl aged 2 to 9 with multiple sclerosis. The CDR3 DNA sequence: TGCAGTGCGCCCGGTTCGGGACAGGGCCGCGGCTACACCTTC. As protein: CSAPGSGQGRGYTF.